This is a list of T cell receptor beta chains from one sample in a study of blood T cells in healthy people across ages. TCRdb re-called the 5' RACE reads with MiXCR, one entry per CDR3 protein. The sample carries about a million distinct CDR3 sequences, about 51% recorded once. Material: blood. These receptors were collected from a woman aged 55-69 years in good health. CDR3s include the opening cysteine and the closing phenylalanine or tryptophan. The D gene is left open where the match is weak. Clone size, where shown, is once, few, many, or a class for clones that have expanded.

abundance	v_gene	d_gene	j_gene	CDR3aa	CDR3nt
once	TRBV6-6	-	TRBJ1-1	CASSYLGREAFF	TGTGCCAGCAGTTACCTCGGGCGTGAAGCTTTCTTT
-	TRBV12-3/TRBV12-4	-	TRBJ2-4	CASSLFLGAKNIQYF	TGTGCCAGCAGTTTATTTCTAGGGGCCAAAAACATTCAGTACTTC
-	TRBV12-3/TRBV12-4	-	TRBJ2-1	CASSFWADPYNEQFF	TGTGCCAGCAGTTTCTGGGCAGATCCTTACAATGAGCAGTTCTTC
few	TRBV27	TRBD2	TRBJ2-1	CASSLGGVSYNEQFF	TGTGCCAGCAGTTTAGGGGGGGTTTCCTACAATGAGCAGTTCTTC
-	TRBV7-2	-	TRBJ1-2	CASSSPRQGYYGYTF	TGTGCCAGCAGCTCCCCTCGGCAGGGCTACTATGGCTACACCTTC
-	TRBV11-2	-	TRBJ2-7	CASSLDHGRNEQYF	TGTGCCAGCAGCTTAGATCACGGGAGAAACGAGCAGTACTTC
-	TRBV5-1	-	TRBJ1-2	CASSAQPGQKANYGYTF	TGCGCCAGCAGCGCACAGCCGGGACAAAAAGCTAACTATGGCTACACCTTC
-	TRBV28	-	TRBJ2-7	CASTEGPYEQYF	TGTGCCAGCACTGAGGGGCCCTACGAGCAGTACTTC
-	TRBV20-1	TRBD1	TRBJ1-5	CSALRTGASNQPQHF	TGCAGTGCTTTACGGACAGGCGCTAGCAATCAGCCCCAGCATTTT
-	TRBV6-2/TRBV6-3	-	TRBJ1-1	CASSVSLKAFF	TGTGCCAGCAGTGTATCACTCAAAGCTTTCTTT
-	TRBV12-3/TRBV12-4	-	TRBJ2-1	CASSQSFSWGEQFF	TGTGCCAGCAGTCAGAGCTTCAGCTGGGGTGAGCAGTTCTTC